Shown below are 28 T cell receptor beta chains from a single sample sequenced in a study of identical twins (TCRdb year 2016). Receptors were amplified or captured by 5' RACE. Sequencing instrument: Illumina HiSeq 2000. TCRdb took the public reads, trimmed them with fastp at Q25, ran MiXCR for clone calling and kept in-frame beta chains. Identical CDR3 protein sequences are pooled into one entry, listed with their most common genes and DNA. Across this sample there are under 900,000 distinct CDR3 sequences, with around 12% seen only once. Together, the top ten hold about 1.5% of the sample. These same data were also listed under a study on yellow fever vaccine responses in identical twins.

The sample was PBMCs. All receptors derive from a woman in her late teens or twenties in good health.

The sample holds a few counts of this clonotype. The rearrangement links TRBV10-3 to TRBJ2-1; 11 positions agree with TRBD2. The germline gives CDR1 ENHRY, CDR2 SYGVKD. J lost 9 bases, V lost 6 bases, and 13 bases had no gene match. The CDR3 has 16 amino acids. Here the CDR3 reads CAISRTSGSTGGEQFF. The CDR3 nucleotides are TGTGCCATCAGCCGGACTAGCGGGTCCACAGGGGGTGAGCAGTTCTTC.

This clonotype was seen a few times. The chain links TRBV20-1 to TRBJ2-7; D might be TRBD1 (5 bases). Germline assignment: CDR1 DFQATT and CDR2 SNEGSKA (reference sequence). This CDR3 has 12 amino acids. V was clipped by 0 bases and J by 6 bases, with 9 bases between them. The CDR3 DNA reads TGCAGTGCTAGAGACCTAGGGGTCGAGCAGTACGTC. Translated: CSARDLGVEQYV.

This clonotype was seen more than once but under ten times. The chain employs TRBV6-5 and TRBJ2-1; either TRBD1 or TRBD2 may supply D (5 bases each). The V gene lost 0 bases and the J gene lost 2 bases, with 11 bases spanning the gap. Germline V gene lookup returns CDR1 MNHEY and CDR2 SVGAGI. The CDR3 sequence is 16 residues long. In DNA form, the CDR3 reads TGTGCCAGCAGTTACTCCGGGACGAACCCCTACAATGAGCAGTTCTTC. Translated: CASSYSGTNPYNEQFF.

In this sample, this clonotype turned up many times. The rearrangement links TRBV6-2 or TRBV6-3 to TRBJ2-1; the match to TRBD2 covers 12 bases. J gave up 7 bases and V 5 bases, and 6 bases lay outside the gene matches. Germline CDR1 is MNHEY and CDR2 is SVGEGT. This CDR3 region has 15 residues. The CDR3 nucleotides read TGTGCCAGCAGTCCCCGCCTAGCGGGAGGGAATGAGCAGTTCTTC. Translated, it gives CASSPRLAGGNEQFF.

This clonotype has more than one count but fewer than ten. The J gene is TRBJ2-2, the V gene TRBV5-1; TRBD2 matches 11 bases. Germline V CDR1 and CDR2: SGHRS, YFSETQ. The V segment lost 2 bases and the J segment 7 bases; nucleotides outside the gene matches: 7. The CDR3 consists of 16 residues. DNA of the CDR3: TGCGCCAGCAGCTTAAGACTAGCGGGATATGGCGGGGAGCTGTTTTTT. Protein: CASSLRLAGYGGELFF.

This clonotype was observed a handful of times. The chain links TRBV15 to TRBJ2-2; D remains unclear. The CDR3 runs to 13 residues. The germline CDR1 and CDR2 sequences are LNHNV and YYDKDF (reference sequence). V was trimmed by 6 bases and J by 3 bases, leaving 8 bases between them. The CDR3 coding sequence is TGTGCCACCAGAAGGCAACACACCGGGGAGCTGTTTTTT. Its protein product is CATRRQHTGELFF.

This chain uses TRBV11-1 with TRBJ2-6; 8 bases agree with TRBD2. The CDR3 has 20 amino acids. Unmatched junction bases numbered 14, after V lost 3 bases and J lost 1 base. Germline V gene lookup returns CDR1 SGHAT and CDR2 FQDESV (reference sequence). The CDR3 DNA sequence: TGTGCCAGCAGCTTCCCGGAGGTAGCGGGGCTTTCATCTGGGGCCAACGTCCTGACTTTC. This codes for CASSFPEVAGLSSGANVLTF.

This clonotype was counted a few times. The chain links TRBV12-3 or TRBV12-4 to TRBJ2-2; a possible D gene is TRBD2 (5 bases). Trimming took 2 bases from V and 5 from J, leaving 12 bases between them. The CDR3 spans 15 residues. The CDR3 loop reads CASSLSVLATGELFF. Written as DNA, the CDR3 is TGTGCCAGCAGTTTAAGTGTCCTAGCAACCGGGGAGCTGTTTTTT.

This clonotype was seen a handful of times. The chain uses TRBV7-8 and TRBJ2-7; D uncertain. The CDR3 contains 12 residues. Trimming stripped 4 bases from V and 4 bases from J, with 8 bases between. CDR1 and CDR2 (germline): SGHVS, FQNEAQ. The DNA of the CDR3 is TGTGCCAGCAGCTCTGAGCCATACGAGCAGTACGTC. It codes for CASSSEPYEQYV.

This clonotype was seen a few times. The V and J genes are TRBV2 and TRBJ1-4; D possibly corresponds to TRBD1 (5 bases). Germline V gives CDR1 SNHLY, CDR2 FYNNEI. The CDR3 loop spans 17 amino acids. Trimming removed 0 bases from V and 1 base from J, with 12 bases in between. CDR3 region: CASSEASRVETNEKLFF. As DNA, the CDR3 is TGTGCCAGCAGTGAAGCGAGCAGGGTAGAAACTAATGAAAAACTGTTTTTT.

This chain uses TRBV14 with TRBJ1-6; tentative D call: TRBD1 (6 bases). This CDR3 has 16 amino acids. Germline-derived CDR1 and CDR2 are SGHDN and FVKESK. Trimming left V 0 bases short and J 7 bases short, with 13 bases between. The CDR3 loop is CASSQDRGSGNSPLHF. The DNA of the CDR3 is TGTGCCAGCAGCCAAGATAGGGGGTCGGGAAATTCACCCCTCCACTTT.

This rearrangement joins TRBV6-2 or TRBV6-3 to TRBJ2-7; D uncertain. CDR1 is MNHEY and CDR2 is SVGEGT in the germline V gene. V was pared by 6 bases and J by 2 bases, with 14 bases between. The CDR3 extends over 14 amino acids. The CDR3 protein is CASRPGYFTYEQYF. For the CDR3, the DNA is TGTGCCAGCAGGCCCGGCTATTTTACCTACGAGCAGTACTTC.

This clonotype was counted a few times. The chain uses TRBV5-5 and TRBJ1-6; D unclear. The ends were cut back, 1 base at V and 6 bases at J, with 14 bases in the middle. CDR1 and CDR2 from the germline V gene are SGHKS and YYEKEE (reference sequence). CDR3 length equals 16 residues. CDR3 bases: TGTGCCAGCAGCTTGTTGCCGGACTCCGGTAATTCACCCCTCCACTTT. Residues: CASSLLPDSGNSPLHF.

The rearrangement joins TRBV4-1 to TRBJ1-1, with D uncertain. Germline lookup yields CDR1 MGHRA and CDR2 YSYEKL. V lost 1 base and J 9 bases, leaving 15 bases between the germline ends. This CDR3 is built from 14 residues. Written as DNA, the CDR3 is TGCGCCAGCAGCCAAGTCCCCGGGCCCATCAAAGCTTTCTTT. Translating gives CASSQVPGPIKAFF.

This clonotype was counted a few times. This chain connects TRBV27 to TRBJ2-2, with unresolved D. CDR1 is MNHEY and CDR2 is SMNVEV in the germline V gene (reference sequence). The CDR3 extends over 16 amino acids. V dropped 3 bases and J dropped 0 bases, with 11 bases sitting between them. CDR3 amino acids: CASSLRWSSNTGELFF. In DNA, the CDR3 is TGTGCCAGCAGTTTGAGATGGAGCTCGAACACCGGGGAGCTGTTTTTT.

The chain employs TRBV7-8 and TRBJ2-7; perhaps TRBD2 as D (5 bases). The CDR3 spans 15 residues. The V gene lost 1 base and the J gene lost 2 bases, with 12 bases spanning the gap. The germline gives CDR1 SGHVS, CDR2 FQNEAQ. CDR3 bases: TGTGCCAGCAGCTTAGAGCGGTGGTCGGCCTACGAGCAGTACTTC. Residues: CASSLERWSAYEQYF.

This clonotype occurred once. The germline gene is not matched at one end of the junction; a read error may be the cause. The chain uses TRBV7-9 and TRBJ2-1, with 9 bases aligning to TRBD1. The CDR3 totals 13 residues. Germline V gene lookup returns CDR1 SEHNR and CDR2 FQNEAQ (reference sequence). The DNA of the CDR3 is TGTGCCAGCAGCTTCACTACAGGGGGCAATGAGCTCTTC. Translating it yields CASSFTTGGNELF.

This clonotype was recorded a few times. The rearrangement joins TRBV24-1 to TRBJ2-2; D is undetermined. CDR1 is KGHDR and CDR2 is SFDVKD in the germline V gene. The CDR3 has 16 residues. The V gene lost 1 base and the J gene lost 4 bases, with 12 bases spanning the gap. This CDR3 is CATSDFGATGTGELFF. CDR3 DNA sequence: TGTGCCACCAGTGATTTCGGCGCCACCGGCACCGGGGAGCTGTTTTTT.

This clonotype has more than one count but fewer than ten. The J gene is TRBJ2-3, the V gene TRBV20-1; 9 positions match TRBD2. Germline V gene data show CDR1 as DFQATT and CDR2 as SNEGSKA (reference sequence). The CDR3 length is 17 residues. The ends lost 1 base at V and 1 base at J; junction bases unmatched: 9. CDR3 sequence: CSARATFLAGRTDTQYF. Written as DNA, the CDR3 is TGCAGTGCTAGAGCCACGTTCCTAGCGGGGCGCACAGATACGCAGTATTTT.

This clonotype was found many times. This chain connects TRBV7-2 to TRBJ1-2; TRBD1 is a possible D gene (6 bases). Germline V gene sequence: CDR1 SGHTA, CDR2 FQGNSA. V was pared by 1 base and J by 7 bases, with 16 bases between. The CDR3 length is 15 residues. CDR3 nucleotide sequence: TGTGCCAGCAGCTTAGGGTCCGGGACAATGGGTGGCTACACCTTC. Amino acid sequence: CASSLGSGTMGGYTF.

This chain connects TRBV9 to TRBJ2-6; weak D call: TRBD1 (5 bases). In germline, CDR1 is SGDLS, CDR2 YYNGEE. The V gene lost 3 bases and the J gene lost 3 bases, with 10 bases spanning the gap. The CDR3 has 15 residues. The CDR3 spells CASSAGLGGANVLTF. The CDR3 DNA is TGTGCCAGCAGCGCAGGGCTTGGTGGGGCCAACGTCCTGACTTTC.

This clonotype has a handful of counts. The CDR3 here is CASRIRGFQTDTQYF. Written as DNA, the CDR3 is TGTGCCAGCAGAATTAGGGGATTCCAGACAGATACGCAGTATTTT. The V call is TRBV27, the J call TRBJ2-3; D perhaps matches TRBD1 (5 bases). The CDR3 has 15 amino acids. The ends were cut back, 6 bases at V and 3 bases at J, with 16 bases in the middle. CDR1 MNHEY and CDR2 SMNVEV come from the germline V gene (reference sequence).

This clonotype was seen a few times. V gene TRBV5-6 combines with J gene TRBJ2-3; tentative D call: TRBD2 (6 bases). Per the germline V gene, CDR1 is SGHDT and CDR2 is YYEEEE. The CDR3 covers 14 residues. The V end lost 1 base, the J end lost 7 bases, and 13 bases lay between the germline ends. CDR3 residues: CASSLPGGWNTQYF. The CDR3 DNA reads TGTGCCAGCAGCTTGCCCGGGGGTTGGAATACGCAGTATTTT.

This clonotype was recorded at least ten times. The chain joins TRBV5-1 to TRBJ2-1, with D perhaps matching TRBD1 or TRBD2 (5 bases each). Between the trimmed V and J ends, which lost 1 base and 0 bases, there was a span of 14 bases. CDR1 SGHRS and CDR2 YFSETQ come from the germline V gene. The CDR3 length is 17 residues. CDR3 in amino acids: CASSLTSGTSSYNEQFF. The CDR3 DNA is TGCGCCAGCAGCTTGACGTCCGGGACCAGCTCCTACAATGAGCAGTTCTTC. Looking up the rest from reference TRBV5-1 and TRBJ2-1 gives the full variable domain: KAGVTQTPRYLIKTRGQQVTLSCSPISGHRSVSWYQQTPGQGLQFLFEYFSETQRNKGNFPGRFSGRQFSNSRSEMNVSTLELGDSALYLCASSLTSGTSSYNEQFFGPGTRLTVL.

This clonotype was counted a few times. V and J are TRBV11-2 and TRBJ2-1; either TRBD1 or TRBD2 may fit D (6 bases each). The CDR3 totals 16 residues. V lost 5 bases to trimming and J lost 3 bases, with 17 bases between them. Germline CDR1 is SGHAT and CDR2 is FQNNGV. The chain's CDR3 is CASSPLGGGRYNEQFF. As DNA, the CDR3 is TGTGCCAGCAGCCCCCTCGGGGGCGGGCGCTACAATGAGCAGTTCTTC.

The V call is TRBV12-3 or TRBV12-4, the J call TRBJ2-5; 8 bases are a match to TRBD2. This CDR3 has 13 amino acids. Losses at the gene ends were 5 bases for V and 6 bases for J; bases not matched to a gene: 5. CDR3 sequence: CASSPRGGKTQYF. The CDR3 DNA sequence: TGTGCCAGCAGTCCCCGGGGGGGGAAGACCCAGTACTTC.

The J gene is TRBJ2-7, the V gene TRBV6-9; 7 nucleotides align to TRBD1. V shed 11 bases and J 3 bases; nucleotides not matched to a gene: 25. Germline V lookup: CDR1 MNHGY, CDR2 SVAAGI. This CDR3 region has 18 residues. The CDR3 here is CARGCPEPPRDSLYEQYF. The CDR3 DNA sequence: TGTGCCCGAGGCTGCCCGGAACCACCCCGGGACAGCCTCTACGAGCAGTACTTC.

The sample holds a few counts of this clonotype. The chain recombines TRBV20-1 with TRBJ2-1; TRBD2 aligns across 9 bases. The CDR3 has 14 residues. After removal of 5 bases from V and 5 bases from J, the junction contained 7 bases not matched to a gene. CDR1 DFQATT and CDR2 SNEGSKA come from the germline V gene (reference sequence). The CDR3 DNA reads TGCAGTGCTGGTAGGCCTAGCGGGGACAATGAGCAGTTCTTC. It yields the protein CSAGRPSGDNEQFF.